Sequencing of this T cell receptor beta chain was carried out in a study of cytomegalovirus exposure and HLA in healthy donors. A word on this clone: Its antigen is undetermined.

PCR amplification relied on 60 Vbeta primers (plus 13 Jbeta primers). Only in-frame clones appear in the TCRdb table, and some are missing; sequencing was by immunoSEQ multiplex PCR. The table includes approximately 220,000 clones, approximately 80% detected once. Germline V gene data show CDR1 as MNHEY and CDR2 as SVGAGI. Deletions cut 6 bases from V and 4 bases from J, with 12 bases between. The CDR3 contains 14 residues. General observations from the study: Reported findings show TCR beta sequences accurately forecast HLA-A and HLA-B alleles in most subjects. Cytomegalovirus association was listed for 164 TCR beta chains.

The gene calls are TRBV6-5 and TRBJ1-4; weak D call: TRBD1 (6 bases). The clonotype comes from a girl aged 2 to 9 in good health and CMV-seronegative. The sequenced material came from PBMCs. The CDR3 bases are TGTGCCAGCAGGATGACAGGTTATAATGAAAAACTGTTTTTT. Amino acids: CASRMTGYNEKLFF.